The 12 T cell receptor beta chains below all came from one sample that was sequenced in a study of T cells in Graves' hyperthyroidism and ophthalmopathy. The source material, RNA transcripts, was used to amplify TCR beta CDR3 regions. The HTBI primer set served for first-round RT-PCR of the TCR CDR3. TCRdb independently ran MiXCR on the multiplex PCR reads; one entry per CDR3 protein. The sample holds about 380,000 distinct CDR3 sequences, 15% to 20% seen once. The sequenced sample consisted of blood. These TCRs come from a man younger than 30 with Graves' ophthalmopathy.

This clonotype was counted a single time. The chain recombines TRBV5-1 with TRBJ2-1, with 10 nucleotides matching TRBD2. Germline V gene sequence: CDR1 SGHRS, CDR2 YFSETQ. The V segment lost 2 bases and the J segment 8 bases; nucleotides outside the gene matches: 7. The CDR3 loop spans 15 amino acids. CDR3 DNA sequence: TGCGCCAGCAGCTTAGCGGGAGGGGTGAGTCATGAGCAGTTCTTC. Translating it yields CASSLAGGVSHEQFF.

In its sample, this clonotype was seen many times. The chain combines TRBV13 with TRBJ2-3, with 8 bases matching TRBD2. CDR3 length equals 15 residues. Trimming cost V 5 bases and J 3 bases; bases outside gene matches: 7. The V gene's germline CDR1 is PRHDT and CDR2 FYEKMQ (reference sequence). CDR3 sequence: CASSRRSGGTDTQYF. Here the CDR3 DNA reads TGTGCCAGCAGCCGACGGAGCGGGGGTACAGATACGCAGTATTTT.

This clonotype was observed a handful of times. The chain joins TRBV5-1 to TRBJ2-5; 9 bases line up with TRBD2. The trim removed 2 bases at V and 2 bases at J, leaving 7 bases unmatched. Germline assignment: CDR1 SGHRS and CDR2 YFSETQ. The CDR3 has 16 amino acids. The CDR3 is CASSLFVAGEQETQYF. The CDR3 nucleotides read TGCGCCAGCAGCTTATTCGTAGCGGGGGAGCAAGAGACCCAGTACTTC.

This clonotype was seen many times. The rearrangement joins TRBV7-9 to TRBJ1-1; D remains ambiguous. From germline, CDR1 is SEHNR and CDR2 FQNEAQ (reference sequence). This CDR3 region has 12 residues. V was shortened by 1 base and J by 7 bases, with 7 bases between the two germline ends. The CDR3 coding sequence is TGTGCCAGCAGCTTAGGATTAGGTGAAGCTTTCTTT. Its translation: CASSLGLGEAFF.

This clonotype was seen ten or more times. V usage is TRBV28 and J usage is TRBJ2-7; TRBD1 matches 8 bases. Germline V lookup: CDR1 MDHEN, CDR2 SYDVKM. This CDR3 has 14 amino acids. V trimming: 6 bases; J trimming: 6 bases; junction bases outside the gene matches: 10. CDR3 loop: CASSTGTGASEQYF. The CDR3 nucleotides read TGTGCCAGCAGCACCGGGACAGGTGCTTCCGAGCAGTACTTC. The full variable domain, rest sourced from reference TRBV28 and TRBJ2-7, is DVKVTQSSRYLVKRTGEKVFLECVQDMDHENMFWYRQDPGLGLRLIYFSYDVKMKEKGDIPEGYSVSREKKERFSLILESASTNQTSMYLCASSTGTGASEQYFGPGTRLTVT.

The table lists this clonotype with many counts. CDR3 nucleotide sequence: TGTGCCAGCAGCTTATTAGGAGTAGAAGCTTTCTTT. It specifies CASSLLGVEAFF. The rearrangement links TRBV11-2 to TRBJ1-1; D is unclear. The CDR3 is 12 residues long. Germline-derived CDR1 and CDR2 are SGHAT and FQNNGV. The V end lost 2 bases, the J end lost 8 bases, and 9 bases lay between the germline ends.

The rearrangement links TRBV9 to TRBJ2-2, with D perhaps TRBD1 (5 bases). Trimming shortened V by 1 base and J by 0 bases, and 13 bases separated the two germline ends. Germline CDR1 is SGDLS and CDR2 is YYNGEE. This CDR3 region has 17 residues. CDR3 region: CASSVSRAGPNTGELFF. The CDR3 region has the DNA TGTGCCAGCAGCGTATCAAGAGCAGGGCCGAACACCGGGGAGCTGTTTTTT. Together with reference TRBV9 and TRBJ2-2, the CDR3 gives the full variable domain: DSGVTQTPKHLITATGQRVTLRCSPRSGDLSVYWYQQSLDQGLQFLIQYYNGEERAKGNILERFSAQQFPDLHSELNLSSLELGDSALYFCASSVSRAGPNTGELFFGEGSRLTVL.

This chain uses TRBV10-1 with TRBJ1-6; D is unclear. This CDR3 is 13 amino acids long. V lost 3 bases and J 7 bases, leaving 7 bases between the germline ends. Per germline, CDR1 WNHNN and CDR2 SYGVQD (reference sequence). CDR3 protein: CASSDNGNSPLHF. DNA for the CDR3: TGCGCCAGCAGTGACAATGGGAATTCACCCCTCCACTTT.

This clonotype was counted at least ten times. The chain combines TRBV20-1 with TRBJ1-1; a weak D match, TRBD1 (6 bases). From germline, CDR1 is DFQATT and CDR2 SNEGSKA (reference sequence). V lost 3 bases and J 4 bases, leaving 12 bases between the germline ends. The CDR3 contains 13 residues. CDR3 coding DNA: TGCAGTGCTAGCAAGGGGGTAAGCACTGAAGCTTTCTTT. Its translation is CSASKGVSTEAFF.

This clonotype was seen a few times. V usage is TRBV10-3 and J usage is TRBJ2-1, with 8 bases fitting TRBD2. Germline loops: CDR1 ENHRY, CDR2 SYGVKD. Unmatched junction bases numbered 3, after V lost 6 bases and J lost 5 bases. There are 13 residues in the CDR3. CDR3 protein: CAISRGGNNEQFF. In DNA form, the CDR3 reads TGTGCCATCAGCCGGGGGGGCAACAATGAGCAGTTCTTC.

Ten or more counts support this clonotype. J is TRBJ1-2 and V is TRBV28; 12 bases are a match to TRBD1. V lost 5 bases, J lost 7 bases, and 8 bases stayed unmatched. Germline assignment: CDR1 MDHEN and CDR2 SYDVKM. This CDR3 has 15 amino acids. The CDR3 is CASSTPGQGARGYTF. CDR3 bases: TGTGCCAGCAGTACTCCGGGACAGGGGGCCCGTGGCTACACCTTC.

This clonotype has only a few counts. The rearrangement joins TRBV20-1 to TRBJ2-6, with 12 bases that match TRBD1. The CDR3 extends over 18 amino acids. Germline trimming cut 3 bases from V and 3 bases from J; bases unmatched to any gene: 9. The V gene's germline CDR1 is DFQATT and CDR2 SNEGSKA (reference sequence). The CDR3 bases are TGCAGTGCTAGCCTCCATGGGACAGGGGGCTTTGGGGCCAACGTCCTGACTTTC. Amino acid sequence: CSASLHGTGGFGANVLTF.